This record concerns one T cell receptor beta chain sequence. Its antigen is undetermined. These data originate in a study of shared clonotypes between healthy human individuals. General observations from the study: Generally, naive subsets came out with larger estimated richness than memory subsets.

Researchers ran the assay at a deep level. Per the study methods: Junction-only sequences without quality scores were provided by ImmunoSEQ, so filtering was different. This table comes from immunoSEQ multiplex PCR, and its TCRdb copy is limited to in-frame clones, with some not included. That table is the source of V, J and clone size, and D and trimming were worked out from the DNA. The sample carries 950,000 to 1,300,000 clones, about 75% recorded once. The sample consisted of memory CD4+ T cells sorted from blood. The sample's subset: CD45RA-negative fraction. The clonotype was recovered from a man between 18 and 35 years old in good health.

CDR3 sequence (DNA): TGTGCCAGCTCTTCCGCGAGACAGGGGGCCTACGAGCAGTACTTC. This encodes CASSSARQGAYEQYF. The rearrangement links TRBV19 to TRBJ2-7; 9 nucleotides line up with TRBD1. V dropped 9 bases and J dropped 2; count of bases not matched to a gene: 11. This CDR3 is built from 15 residues. The germline V gene has CDR1 LNHDA and CDR2 SQIVND (reference sequence).